One sample yielded the 30 T cell receptor beta chains listed below, sequenced in a study of radiotherapy plus CTLA-4 blockade in lung cancer (dated by TCRdb to between 2018 and 2020). Library prep was done by the immunoSEQ multiplex PCR assay. TCRdb carries this immuneACCESS record with in-frame sequences only. Its versions omit some clonotypes, under half of them owing to an unresolved V gene in the studies checked, with the rest unexplained. In all, the sample holds around 37,000 clones, and roughly four fifths of those were seen once. 13% to 15% of the sample is held by the ten biggest clonotypes. Sample: peripheral blood, taken from a patient treated with radiotherapy plus ipilimumab. The receptors derive from a human donor with non-small cell lung cancer that progressed on radiotherapy plus ipilimumab.

The V and J genes are TRBV6-6 and TRBJ1-2; 7 bases match TRBD1. Germline V gives CDR1 MNHNY, CDR2 SVGAGI (reference sequence). The CDR3 covers 14 residues. J lost 4 bases, V lost 4 bases, and 6 bases had no gene match. The CDR3 DNA reads TGTGCCAGCAGTTTCCTCCAGGGGGGCTATGGCTACACCTTC. It yields the protein CASSFLQGGYGYTF.

The chain combines TRBV27 with TRBJ2-1, with 8 bases that match TRBD1. This CDR3 comprises 15 residues. The junction had 7 bases not matched to a gene; V was cut back by 3 bases and J by 6 bases. Germline V gene sequence: CDR1 MNHEY, CDR2 SMNVEV (reference sequence). CDR3: CASSFRQGASNEQFF. Here the CDR3 DNA reads TGTGCCAGCAGTTTTCGGCAGGGGGCAAGCAATGAGCAGTTCTTC.

J is TRBJ2-1 and V is TRBV10-3, with 9 positions matching TRBD2. J lost 7 bases, V lost 8 bases, and 12 bases had no gene match. This CDR3 has 15 residues. CDR1 ENHRY and CDR2 SYGVKD come from the germline V gene. The DNA for the CDR3 is TGTGCCATCTCCCGGGGTAGCGGGAGAGGGAATGAGCAGTTCTTC. Translated: CAISRGSGRGNEQFF.

The rearrangement links TRBV19 to TRBJ1-5, with TRBD1 matching over 9 bases. Germline trimming cut 9 bases from V and 2 bases from J; bases unmatched to any gene: 8. The CDR3 consists of 15 residues. Germline V gene lookup returns CDR1 LNHDA and CDR2 SQIVND (reference sequence). In nucleotides, the CDR3 is TGTGCCAGCAGGGGACGGGACAGGGGCAATCAGCCCCAGCATTTT. It yields the protein CASRGRDRGNQPQHF.

As for this clone: The junction departs from germline at one end; a sequencing error may be responsible. The V call is TRBV5-1, the J call TRBJ2-7, with a tentative D call TRBD2 (6 bases). CDR3 length equals 13 residues. Germline V gives CDR1 SGHRS, CDR2 YFSETQ. In DNA form, the CDR3 reads TGCGCCAGCAGGGAGGGAGATATTTACGAGCGGTACTTC. Translation gives CASREGDIYERYF.

The chain employs TRBV2 and TRBJ2-5; tentatively, D is TRBD2 (5 bases). Trimming pared 8 bases from V and 5 bases from J, leaving 15 bases between. Germline CDR1 and CDR2: SNHLY and FYNNEI. The CDR3 is made up of 13 amino acids. CDR3 sequence reads: CASYGPGKETQYF. CDR3 sequence (DNA): TGTGCCAGCTACGGTCCCGGGAAGGAGACCCAGTACTTC. Combining the CDR3 with reference TRBV2 and TRBJ2-5 gives the whole variable domain EPEVTQTPSHQVTQMGQEVILRCVPISNHLYFYWYRQILGQKVEFLVSFYNNEISEKSEIFDDQFSVERPDGSNFTLKIRSTKLEDSAMYFCASYGPGKETQYFGPGTRLLVL.

The chain joins TRBV6-1 to TRBJ1-1; D may be TRBD1 (6 bases). Trimming left V 5 bases short and J 3 bases short, with 10 bases between. CDR1 and CDR2 (germline): MNHNS, SASEGT. The CDR3 sequence is 13 residues long. The CDR3 region has the DNA TGTGCCAGCAGTCTCAGGGGAGACACTGAAGCTTTCTTT. This translates into CASSLRGDTEAFF.

V gene TRBV4-1 combines with J gene TRBJ2-1, with 9 bases aligning to TRBD2. The germline gives CDR1 MGHRA, CDR2 YSYEKL. The V and J ends lost 4 bases and 0 bases, in that order; junction bases with no gene match: 4. The CDR3 has 16 residues. The CDR3 spells CASSPDSGSSYNEQFF. The CDR3 bases are TGCGCCAGCAGCCCCGATAGCGGGAGCTCCTACAATGAGCAGTTCTTC.

V usage is TRBV7-2 and J usage is TRBJ1-4; D unclear. V lost 8 bases and J lost 2, with 6 bases in between. Germline CDR1 SGHTA, CDR2 FQGNSA. This CDR3 contains 12 residues. The CDR3 region has the DNA TGTGCCAGCCGAGGCACTAATGAAAAACTGTTTTTT. It is translated as CASRGTNEKLFF.

The J gene is TRBJ1-1, the V gene TRBV9; 8 bases map to TRBD1. J lost 0 bases, V lost 2 bases, and 6 bases had no gene match. CDR3 length: 16 residues. Germline loops: CDR1 SGDLS, CDR2 YYNGEE. The CDR3 protein is CASSVQGAALNTEAFF. In DNA, the CDR3 is TGTGCCAGCAGCGTCCAGGGGGCTGCCTTGAACACTGAAGCTTTCTTT.

The CDR3 loop is CASSIEGVTEAFF. As DNA, the CDR3 is TGTGCCAGTAGTATAGAAGGGGTCACTGAAGCTTTCTTT. The chain is built from TRBV19 and TRBJ1-1; a possible D gene is TRBD1 (5 bases). The CDR3 is 13 amino acids. Germline loops: CDR1 LNHDA, CDR2 SQIVND (reference sequence). V was clipped by 0 bases and J by 4 bases, with 6 bases between them.

This clone was found once. The rearrangement joins TRBV4-3 to TRBJ2-7; D is perhaps TRBD2 (6 bases). This CDR3 comprises 15 residues. The V gene's germline CDR1 is LGHNA and CDR2 YSLEER. The V end lost 3 bases, the J end lost 4 bases, and 16 bases lay between the germline ends. This CDR3 is CASSHSGTGEYEQYF. DNA for the CDR3: TGCGCCAGCAGCCATTCCGGGACGGGAGAATACGAGCAGTACTTC.

V gene TRBV5-6 combines with J gene TRBJ2-4; 8 bases align to TRBD1. CDR3 length: 14 residues. Germline V gene lookup returns CDR1 SGHDT and CDR2 YYEEEE. The V segment lost 3 bases and the J segment 6 bases; nucleotides outside the gene matches: 5. The CDR3 is CASSSADRGNIQYF. In DNA, the CDR3 is TGTGCCAGCAGCTCGGCCGACAGGGGAAACATTCAGTACTTC.

About this clone itself: Other DNA sequences within the sample encode an identical CDR3. The rearrangement uses TRBV5-1 and TRBJ2-3; possibly TRBD1 for D (6 bases). V dropped 7 bases and J dropped 3 bases, with 18 bases sitting between them. The CDR3 is 15 residues long. From germline, CDR1 is SGHRS and CDR2 YFSETQ. In nucleotides, the CDR3 is TGCGCCAGCGGACCAGTACAGGGTCCGACAGATACGCAGTATTTT. It specifies CASGPVQGPTDTQYF.

This rearrangement joins TRBV25-1 to TRBJ1-4; D is unclear. The germline V gene has CDR1 MGHDK and CDR2 SYGVNS. The CDR3 runs to 13 residues. V dropped 6 bases and J dropped 7 bases, with 12 bases sitting between them. The CDR3 DNA is TGTGCCAGCAGGCTAGGGATTGGTGAAAAACTGTTTTTT. Its translation: CASRLGIGEKLFF.

The table lists this clone with a count of one. The chain carries TRBV6-6 and TRBJ2-7; 9 bases match TRBD1. The CDR3 totals 15 residues. After removal of 2 bases from V and 5 bases from J, the junction contained 7 bases not matched to a gene. CDR1 MNHNY and CDR2 SVGAGI come from the germline V gene (reference sequence). The CDR3 nucleotides are TGTGCCAGCAGTTACGGAGGGACAGGGAGGAACGAGCAGTACTTC. Residues: CASSYGGTGRNEQYF.

The chain recombines TRBV4-1 with TRBJ2-7, with D possibly matching TRBD2 (5 bases). Germline loops: CDR1 MGHRA, CDR2 YSYEKL. This CDR3 is built from 15 residues. V was clipped by 1 base and J by 0 bases, with 10 bases between them. Here the CDR3 reads CASSQGPGSSYEQYF. Here the CDR3 DNA reads TGCGCCAGCAGCCAAGGCCCGGGGTCCTCCTACGAGCAGTACTTC.

This clone was observed once. Other DNA sequences of this sample code for an identical CDR3. The chain joins TRBV18 to TRBJ2-7; 14 bases map to TRBD2. After removal of 0 bases from V and 5 bases from J, the junction contained 6 bases not matched to a gene. The CDR3 extends over 17 amino acids. Germline V lookup: CDR1 KGHSH, CDR2 LQKENI. DNA of the CDR3: TGTGCCAGCTCACCACCGGGACTAGCGGGAGTCCCCCACGAGCAGTACTTC. Amino acid sequence: CASSPPGLAGVPHEQYF.

The chain is built from TRBV18 and TRBJ1-1; D remains unclear. The CDR3 has 14 amino acids. CDR1 and CDR2 from the germline V gene are KGHSH and LQKENI. V was clipped by 5 bases and J by 5 bases, with 15 bases between them. Here the CDR3 DNA reads TGTGCCAGCTCAGTCGGGATCCGAGGGACTGAAGCTTTCTTT. Translation gives CASSVGIRGTEAFF.

The rearrangement uses TRBV5-4 and TRBJ2-7; no firm D call. CDR3 length: 15 amino acids. Trimming shortened V by 3 bases and J by 5 bases, and 18 bases separated the two germline ends. Germline V gene data show CDR1 as SGHNT and CDR2 as YYREEE (reference sequence). The CDR3 loop reads CASSYHSRMGNEQYF. CDR3 nucleotides: TGTGCCAGCAGCTACCACTCCAGGATGGGGAACGAGCAGTACTTC.

V and J are TRBV6-1 and TRBJ1-2; the D gene is possibly TRBD1 (6 bases). Trimming shortened V by 2 bases and J by 2 bases, and 9 bases separated the two germline ends. The germline V gene encodes CDR1 MNHNS and CDR2 SASEGT. The CDR3 has 14 residues. CDR3 loop: CASSEWGQNYGYTF. The DNA of the CDR3 is TGTGCCAGCAGTGAATGGGGACAAAACTATGGCTACACCTTC.

CDR3 coding DNA: TGCGCCAGCAGCCAAGGAGGGTGGGGGGAGACCCAGTACTTC. Its protein is CASSQGGWGETQYF. V and J are TRBV4-3 and TRBJ2-5; D assignment may be TRBD1 or TRBD2 (5 bases each). The V gene's germline CDR1 is LGHNA and CDR2 YSLEER. Trimming left V 1 base short and J 5 bases short, with 11 bases between. The length of the CDR3 is 14 residues.

This chain links TRBV6-1 with TRBJ2-2, with TRBD1 matching over 7 bases. This CDR3 has 16 residues. After removal of 1 base from V and 5 bases from J, the junction contained 7 bases not matched to a gene. Germline V gives CDR1 MNHNS, CDR2 SASEGT. The CDR3 region is CASSEEGAGLTGELFF. CDR3 in DNA: TGTGCCAGCAGTGAAGAGGGGGCAGGGCTGACCGGGGAGCTGTTTTTT.

This clone was recorded once. J is TRBJ1-5 and V is TRBV18; D is perhaps TRBD1 (5 bases). CDR1 is KGHSH, CDR2 LQKENI, per germline. There are 14 residues in the CDR3. Trimming took 6 bases from V and 7 from J, leaving 16 bases between them. CDR3 sequence reads: CASSPSGTGQPQHF. CDR3 in DNA: TGTGCCAGCTCCCCCTCAGGGACTGGACAGCCCCAGCATTTT.

This chain joins TRBV5-5 and TRBJ1-6; a weak D match, TRBD1 (5 bases). V lost 4 bases to trimming and J lost 9 bases, with 11 bases between them. Per the germline V gene, CDR1 is SGHKS and CDR2 is YYEKEE (reference sequence). This CDR3 is 13 amino acids long. Here the CDR3 DNA reads TGTGCCAGCAGCCGTCTTGGGGCTTCACCCCTCCACTTT. This encodes CASSRLGASPLHF. Based on the CDR3 plus reference TRBV5-5 and TRBJ1-6, the full variable domain is DAGVTQSPTHLIKTRGQQVTLRCSPISGHKSVSWYQQVLGQGPQFIFQYYEKEERGRGNFPDRFSARQFPNYSSELNVNALLLGDSALYLCASSRLGASPLHFGNGTRLTVT.

For this clone: Other DNA sequences in the sample encode the same CDR3. The chain employs TRBV11-1 and TRBJ1-5; D gene uncertain. CDR1 and CDR2 (germline): SGHAT, FQDESV (reference sequence). The V gene lost 5 bases and the J gene lost 0 bases, with 11 bases spanning the gap. The CDR3 contains 15 residues. CDR3 in DNA: TGTGCCAGCAGCCTACGGCCGAATAGCAATCAGCCCCAGCATTTT. It yields the protein CASSLRPNSNQPQHF. The whole variable domain, remainder taken from reference TRBV11-1 and TRBJ1-5, is EAEVAQSPRYKITEKSQAVAFWCDPISGHATLYWYRQILGQGPELLVQFQDESVVDDSQLPKDRFSAERLKGVDSTLKIQPAELGDSAMYLCASSLRPNSNQPQHFGDGTRLSIL.

The chain links TRBV27 to TRBJ2-2, with TRBD1 as a possible D gene (6 bases). The length of the CDR3 is 14 residues. V gave up 6 bases and J gave up 6 bases, with 14 bases separating them. Germline V gene data show CDR1 as MNHEY and CDR2 as SMNVEV (reference sequence). Written as DNA, the CDR3 is TGTGCCAGCAGCCTCGGAACAGGGTCCGGGGAGCTGTTTTTT. This encodes CASSLGTGSGELFF.

The J gene is TRBJ2-3, the V gene TRBV28; D ambiguous. V dropped 11 bases and J dropped 1 base, with 10 bases sitting between them. Germline V gene sequence: CDR1 MDHEN, CDR2 SYDVKM. This CDR3 is 12 amino acids long. CDR3 in amino acids: CASRVGTDTQYF. The CDR3 DNA follows: TGTGCCTCTAGGGTCGGCACAGATACGCAGTATTTT.

This chain joins TRBV11-1 and TRBJ2-5; D is unresolved. The CDR3 has 12 residues. Germline CDR1 is SGHAT and CDR2 is FQDESV (reference sequence). V was trimmed by 3 bases and J by 6 bases, leaving 8 bases between them. In DNA, the CDR3 is TGTGCCAGCAGCTTTGAGAGCCAGACCCAGTACTTC. Its protein is CASSFESQTQYF. Filled out from reference TRBV11-1 and TRBJ2-5, the complete variable domain reads EAEVAQSPRYKITEKSQAVAFWCDPISGHATLYWYRQILGQGPELLVQFQDESVVDDSQLPKDRFSAERLKGVDSTLKIQPAELGDSAMYLCASSFESQTQYFGPGTRLLVL.

The chain carries TRBV6-6 and TRBJ1-2, with D unresolved. Per the germline V gene, CDR1 is MNHNY and CDR2 is SVGAGI (reference sequence). Deletions cut 2 bases from V and 4 bases from J, with 8 bases between. This CDR3 is built from 13 residues. CDR3 nucleotide sequence: TGTGCCAGCAGTTACGGGCCAGTCTATGGCTACACCTTC. Its protein product is CASSYGPVYGYTF.